Following are 8 T cell receptor beta chains from one sample sequenced in a study of control samples from healthy donors and cancer patients. The repertoire was sequenced with immunoSEQ multiplex PCR; TCRdb's copy has only in-frame clones and lacks some. The sample yields tens of thousands of clones, around 80% seen once. The sequencing sample was made of blood. The receptors were sampled from a man between 60 and 75 years old in good health.

This chain connects TRBV11-2 to TRBJ2-7, with no clear D. The CDR3 totals 11 residues. Germline loops: CDR1 SGHAT, CDR2 FQNNGV. Trimming removed 3 bases at V and 1 base at J, with 1 base between. For the CDR3, the DNA is TGTGCCAGCAGCTTTTCCTACGAGCAGTACTTC. Its protein product is CASSFSYEQYF.

V usage is TRBV7-9 and J usage is TRBJ2-3; perhaps TRBD2 as D (6 bases). CDR1 is SEHNR, CDR2 FQNEAQ, per germline (reference sequence). The CDR3 runs to 15 residues. Trimming pared 5 bases from V and 1 base from J, leaving 13 bases between. CDR3 DNA: TGTGCCAGCAGCCCTGGCGGAGGGGGCACAGATACGCAGTATTTT. It yields the protein CASSPGGGGTDTQYF.

The chain employs TRBV2 and TRBJ2-7; no clear D. Trimming stripped 3 bases from V and 4 bases from J, with 4 bases between. Germline V lookup: CDR1 SNHLY, CDR2 FYNNEI. This CDR3 spans 11 amino acids. Written as DNA, the CDR3 is TGTGCCAGCAGTGAGGTTTACGAGCAGTACTTC. This encodes CASSEVYEQYF.

This clone was seen once. V gene TRBV19 combines with J gene TRBJ2-3, with TRBD2 identical over 7 bases. The V segment lost 3 bases and the J segment 3 bases; nucleotides outside the gene matches: 3. The CDR3 is 14 residues long. CDR1 LNHDA and CDR2 SQIVND come from the germline V gene (reference sequence). CDR3 sequence (DNA): TGTGCCAGTAGTATGGCGGGAGTAACAGATACGCAGTATTTT. Translation gives CASSMAGVTDTQYF.

This clone was counted once. J is TRBJ1-1 and V is TRBV6-2 or TRBV6-3; D remains unclear. The germline V and J ends were trimmed by 2 bases and 1 base, with 5 bases remaining between them. Looked up from germline, CDR1 is MNHEY and CDR2 is SVGEGT. The CDR3 extends over 13 amino acids. In DNA form, the CDR3 reads TGTGCCAGCAGTTACATCGCGAACACTGAAGCTTTCTTT. Its translation is CASSYIANTEAFF.

This clone was seen only once. The V gene is TRBV29-1, the J gene TRBJ2-5; 13 bases line up with TRBD2. Germline loops: CDR1 SQVTM, CDR2 ANQGSEA. CDR3 size: 17 residues. The trim removed 3 bases at V and 4 bases at J, leaving 11 bases unmatched. CDR3 residues: CSVEGTSGRGYPETQYF. In DNA, the CDR3 is TGCAGCGTTGAGGGTACTAGCGGGAGGGGGTATCCAGAGACCCAGTACTTC.

As regards this clone: Distinct nucleotide sequences in the sample also encode this CDR3. DNA of the CDR3: TGTGCCAGCAGTAGCGGGAATCAAGAGACCCAGTACTTC. Translated, it gives CASSSGNQETQYF. The chain uses TRBV7-3 and TRBJ2-5; the match to TRBD2 covers 8 bases. J lost 2 bases, V lost 6 bases, and 2 bases had no gene match. The CDR3 covers 13 residues. The germline gives CDR1 SGHTA, CDR2 FQGTGA.

This clone was seen more than once but under ten times. This chain connects TRBV24-1 to TRBJ2-7; D gene uncertain. Germline assignment: CDR1 KGHDR and CDR2 SFDVKD. The V end lost 3 bases, the J end lost 6 bases, and 11 bases lay between the germline ends. The CDR3 contains 13 residues. The CDR3 sequence: CATSDMGNSEQYF. For the CDR3, the DNA is TGTGCCACCAGTGATATGGGGAACAGCGAGCAGTACTTC.